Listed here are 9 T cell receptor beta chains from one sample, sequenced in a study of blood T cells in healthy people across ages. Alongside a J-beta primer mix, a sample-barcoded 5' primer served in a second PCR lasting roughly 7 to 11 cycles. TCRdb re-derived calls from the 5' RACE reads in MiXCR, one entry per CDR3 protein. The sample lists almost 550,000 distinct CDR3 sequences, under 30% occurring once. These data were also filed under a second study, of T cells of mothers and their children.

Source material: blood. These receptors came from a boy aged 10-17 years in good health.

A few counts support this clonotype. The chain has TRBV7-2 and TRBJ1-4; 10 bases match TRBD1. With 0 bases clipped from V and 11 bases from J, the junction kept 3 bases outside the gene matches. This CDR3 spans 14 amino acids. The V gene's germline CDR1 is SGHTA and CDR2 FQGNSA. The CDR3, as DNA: TGTGCCAGCAGCTTAGCGGACAGGGGGGGGAAACTGTTTTTT. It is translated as CASSLADRGGKLFF. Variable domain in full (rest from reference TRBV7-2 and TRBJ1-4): GAGVSQSPSNKVTEKGKDVELRCDPISGHTALYWYRQSLGQGLEFLIYFQGNSAPDKSGLPSDRFSAERTGGSVSTLTIQRTQQEDSAVYLCASSLADRGGKLFFGSGTQLSVL.

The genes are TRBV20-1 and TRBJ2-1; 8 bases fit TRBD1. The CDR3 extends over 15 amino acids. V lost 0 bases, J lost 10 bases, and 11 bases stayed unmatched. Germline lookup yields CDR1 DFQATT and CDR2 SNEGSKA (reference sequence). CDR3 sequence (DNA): TGCAGTGCTAGAGATCTCCGGACAGGGCGGTTCGAGCAGTTCTTC. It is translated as CSARDLRTGRFEQFF.

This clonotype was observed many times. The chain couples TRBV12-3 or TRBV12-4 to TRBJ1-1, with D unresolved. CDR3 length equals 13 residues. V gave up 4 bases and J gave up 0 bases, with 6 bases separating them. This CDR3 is CASSSGVNTEAFF. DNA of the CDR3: TGTGCCAGCAGTTCCGGGGTGAACACTGAAGCTTTCTTT.

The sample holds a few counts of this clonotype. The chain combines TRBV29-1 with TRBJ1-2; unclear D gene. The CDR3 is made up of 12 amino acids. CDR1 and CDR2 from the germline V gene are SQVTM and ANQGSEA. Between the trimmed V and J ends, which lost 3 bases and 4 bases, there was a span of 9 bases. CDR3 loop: CSVDHLSYGYTF. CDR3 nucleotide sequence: TGCAGCGTTGACCATCTCAGCTATGGCTACACCTTC.

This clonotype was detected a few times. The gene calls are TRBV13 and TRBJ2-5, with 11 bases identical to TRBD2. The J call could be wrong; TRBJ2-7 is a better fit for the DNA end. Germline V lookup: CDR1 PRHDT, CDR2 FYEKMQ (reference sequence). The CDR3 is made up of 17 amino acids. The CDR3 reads CASSRAGTSGTAYEQYF. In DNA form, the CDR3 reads TGTGCCAGCAGTCGAGCGGGGACTAGCGGAACAGCCTACGAGCAGTACTTC.

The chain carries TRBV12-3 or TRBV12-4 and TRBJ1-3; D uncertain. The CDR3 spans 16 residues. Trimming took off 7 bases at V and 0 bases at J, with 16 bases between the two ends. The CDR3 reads CASKRGLPVSGNTIYF. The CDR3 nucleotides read TGTGCCAGCAAGAGAGGCCTCCCGGTCTCTGGAAACACCATATATTTT.

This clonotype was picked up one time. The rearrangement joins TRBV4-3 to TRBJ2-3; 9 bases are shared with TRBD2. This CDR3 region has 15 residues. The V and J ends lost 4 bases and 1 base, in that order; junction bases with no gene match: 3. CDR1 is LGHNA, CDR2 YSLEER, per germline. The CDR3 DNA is TGCGCCAGCAGCCTCAAGCGGGAGGGCACAGATACGCAGTATTTT. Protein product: CASSLKREGTDTQYF.

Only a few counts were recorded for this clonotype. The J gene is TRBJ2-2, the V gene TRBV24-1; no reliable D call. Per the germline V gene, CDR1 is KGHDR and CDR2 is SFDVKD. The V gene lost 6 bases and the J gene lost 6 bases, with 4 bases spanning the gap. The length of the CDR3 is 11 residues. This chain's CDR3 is CATSYSGELFF. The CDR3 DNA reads TGTGCCACCAGTTATTCCGGGGAGCTGTTTTTT.

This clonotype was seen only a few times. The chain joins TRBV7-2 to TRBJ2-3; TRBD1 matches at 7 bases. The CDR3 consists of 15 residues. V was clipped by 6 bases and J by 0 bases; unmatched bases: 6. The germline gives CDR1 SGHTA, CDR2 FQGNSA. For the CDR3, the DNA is TGTGCCAGCAGGCCGCGGACAGGTAGCACAGATACGCAGTATTTT. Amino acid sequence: CASRPRTGSTDTQYF.